The rows below give T cell receptor beta chains drawn from one sample of a study of cytomegalovirus exposure and HLA in healthy donors. The table came from immunoSEQ multiplex PCR; TCRdb's copy has only in-frame clones and leaves some out. The sample table includes about 160,000 clones. The specimen sequenced was PBMCs. The source is a woman aged 55-70 years in good health and CMV-seronegative. Each CDR3 is given with its conserved first and last residue.

J gene: TRBJ1-2; V gene: TRBV29-1; CDR3 protein: CSVEVAGGYTF
J gene: TRBJ1-1; V gene: TRBV2; CDR3 protein: CASSELTLGATDTEAFF
J gene: TRBJ1-4; V gene: TRBV19; CDR3 protein: CASRPQGGTNEKLFF
J gene: TRBJ1-4; V gene: TRBV7-9; CDR3 protein: CASSFGGDGNEKLFF
J gene: TRBJ1-5; V gene: TRBV12-5; CDR3 protein: CASAYRDQPQHF
J gene: TRBJ1-1; V gene: TRBV9; CDR3 protein: CASSPRDSPNGAFF
J gene: TRBJ1-1; V gene: TRBV27; CDR3 protein: CASSNRGGRLNTEAFF
J gene: TRBJ2-7; V gene: TRBV9; CDR3 protein: CASSVETGSYEQYF
J gene: TRBJ2-6; V gene: TRBV5-8; CDR3 protein: CASSLGQVPSGANVLTF
J gene: TRBJ1-4; V gene: TRBV15; CDR3 protein: CATSRTGFGGEKLFF
J gene: TRBJ2-5; V gene: TRBV7-8; CDR3 protein: CATWWGQGQETQYF
J gene: TRBJ1-2; V gene: TRBV7-9; CDR3 protein: CASRELGQGEGYTF
J gene: TRBJ2-2; V gene: TRBV15; CDR3 protein: CATSREAGANTGELFF
J gene: TRBJ1-4; V gene: TRBV19; CDR3 protein: CASSWGGNEKLFF
J gene: TRBJ1-1; V gene: TRBV2; CDR3 protein: CATRTGGDTEAFF
J gene: TRBJ1-2; V gene: TRBV5-1; CDR3 protein: CASSWSGTGGAEGYTF
J gene: TRBJ1-1; V gene: TRBV5-1; CDR3 protein: CASSLAPLGTEAFF
J gene: TRBJ2-7; V gene: TRBV2; CDR3 protein: CASHNLGGEQYF
J gene: TRBJ2-3; V gene: TRBV5-1; CDR3 protein: CASLRKSSGSTDTQYF
J gene: TRBJ2-3; V gene: TRBV6-4; CDR3 protein: CASSEAHSTDTQYF
J gene: TRBJ2-7; V gene: TRBV15; CDR3 protein: CATSRDGRGYEQYF
J gene: TRBJ1-1; V gene: TRBV14; CDR3 protein: CASSQDLTGVGAFF
J gene: TRBJ1-5; V gene: TRBV2; CDR3 protein: CASSWEEGGYSNQPQHF
J gene: TRBJ2-7; V gene: TRBV7-9; CDR3 protein: CASSPHGSSYEQYF
J gene: TRBJ2-5; V gene: TRBV27; CDR3 protein: CASSGTDQETQYF
J gene: TRBJ1-1; V gene: TRBV7-2; CDR3 protein: CASSPSSGVSAFF
J gene: TRBJ2-1; V gene: TRBV25-1; CDR3 protein: CASRAQGTYNEQFF
J gene: TRBJ2-7; V gene: TRBV6-1; CDR3 protein: CASSETTTYEQYF
J gene: TRBJ2-1; V gene: TRBV5-1; CDR3 protein: CASSHGLADSSYNEQFF
J gene: TRBJ2-7; V gene: TRBV25-1; CDR3 protein: CASSGNWRPYEQYF
J gene: TRBJ1-1; V gene: TRBV18; CDR3 protein: CASSHGSEAFF
J gene: TRBJ1-5; V gene: TRBV28; CDR3 protein: CASKGATNQPQHF
J gene: TRBJ2-3; V gene: TRBV5-6; CDR3 protein: CASSITGLRGTDTQYF
J gene: TRBJ1-3; V gene: TRBV19; CDR3 protein: CASSPPRGRDSGNTIYF
J gene: TRBJ1-1; V gene: TRBV5-1; CDR3 protein: CASSLDVGLEGFF
J gene: TRBJ1-1; V gene: TRBV7-9; CDR3 protein: CASSPPGRGNTEAFF
J gene: TRBJ2-5; V gene: TRBV9; CDR3 protein: CASSPQTWVQETQYF
J gene: TRBJ1-2; V gene: TRBV14; CDR3 protein: CASSPPRAGKANYGYTF
J gene: TRBJ1-2; V gene: TRBV7-9; CDR3 protein: CASSPAGFVGGYTF
J gene: TRBJ2-7; V gene: TRBV10-2; CDR3 protein: CASRFGQGAYEQYF
J gene: TRBJ1-5; V gene: TRBV9; CDR3 protein: CASSDGTGVYQPQHF
J gene: TRBJ2-1; V gene: TRBV7-3; CDR3 protein: CASSLMWAGGSSYNEQFF
J gene: TRBJ1-1; V gene: TRBV29-1; CDR3 protein: CSVTSHRQGRREAFF
J gene: TRBJ1-2; V gene: TRBV10-3; CDR3 protein: CAISESQGEVYGYTF
J gene: TRBJ2-2; V gene: TRBV18; CDR3 protein: CASVRTENTGELFF
J gene: TRBJ2-1; V gene: TRBV10-2; CDR3 protein: CARHLGVSSYNEQFF